A selection of T cell receptor beta chains follows, all from one sample in a study of radiotherapy plus CTLA-4 blockade in lung cancer. Clones were sequenced by immunoSEQ multiplex PCR, and TCRdb holds only the in-frame ones, with some missing. The data hold some 78,000 clones, with approximately 86% observed a single time. The source was peripheral blood, collected from a patient treated with radiotherapy plus ipilimumab. The origin of the receptors is a human donor with non-small cell lung cancer who had a partial response to radiotherapy plus ipilimumab. CDR3s include the opening cysteine and the closing phenylalanine or tryptophan. The D gene is left open where the match is weak. Not every row has a clone size; where given, it reads once, few, many or a size class.

v_gene,d_gene,abundance,j_gene,CDR3aa,CDR3nt
TRBV5-1,.,.,TRBJ2-5,CASSLSLDRQETQYF,TGCGCCAGCAGCTTATCATTGGACAGACAAGAGACCCAGTACTTC
TRBV19,.,few,TRBJ1-2,CASRGLEHGYYGYTF,TGTGCCAGTAGGGGACTTGAGCACGGGTACTATGGCTACACCTTC
TRBV11-3,TRBD1,.,TRBJ2-2,CASSSDRANTGELFF,TGTGCCAGCAGCTCCGACAGGGCGAACACCGGGGAGCTGTTTTTT
TRBV18,.,few,TRBJ1-1,CASSPTSTEAFF,TGTGCCAGCTCACCCACATCCACTGAAGCTTTCTTT
TRBV29-1,TRBD1,.,TRBJ1-5,CSVGDSLQPQHF,TGCAGCGTGGGGGACAGTCTTCAGCCCCAGCATTTT
TRBV9,TRBD1,once,TRBJ1-1,CASSADRGRTEAFF,TGTGCCAGCAGCGCCGACAGGGGGCGAACTGAAGCTTTCTTT
TRBV5-1,TRBD1,.,TRBJ1-4,CASSSGQGTNEKLFF,TGCGCCAGCAGCTCTGGACAGGGAACTAATGAAAAACTGTTTTTT
TRBV4-3,TRBD2,.,TRBJ2-5,CASSQVLAGGETQYF,TGCGCCAGCAGCCAAGTCTTAGCGGGTGGGGAGACCCAGTACTTC
TRBV15,.,once,TRBJ1-5,CATSRDNPGGSNQPQHF,TGTGCCACCAGCAGAGATAATCCGGGGGGGAGCAATCAGCCCCAGCATTTT
TRBV2,.,.,TRBJ1-2,CASSAGVGGYTF,TGTGCCAGCAGTGCAGGGGTGGGCGGCTACACCTTC
TRBV28,.,.,TRBJ2-5,CASSFGGRGSRKTQYF,TGTGCCAGCAGTTTCGGGGGACGGGGGTCACGAAAGACCCAGTACTTC
TRBV11-3,.,.,TRBJ2-2,CASSGYSGNTGELFF,TGTGCCAGCAGCGGCTACTCGGGAAACACCGGGGAGCTGTTTTTT